The next 15 T cell receptor beta chains were all read from a single sample in a study of CD8+ T cells in alopecia areata (dated by TCRdb to the late 2010s). The library was generated by the immunoSEQ multiplex PCR assay. RNA was extracted from all samples and reverse transcribed into cDNA as template for TCR sequencing. Sourced from immuneACCESS, this table was stored by TCRdb with only in-frame sequences that have V and J called. A share of the clones is absent; for the studies checked, an unresolved V gene accounts for under half, and the remainder has no known explanation. The sample includes 150,000 to 200,000 clones, with roughly 60% observed a single time. Over 0.9% of the sample comes from the top ten. The time point tag for this specimen amounts to: 20 to 30 weeks on oral tofacitinib. The intended sense of this specimen's treatment or condition label: oral pan-JAK inhibitor, 5-10 mg twice daily.

The sequencing used CD4+ T cells sorted from blood, collected at week 24, from a patient treated with tofacitinib. The receptors were gathered from a human donor with alopecia areata.

This clone was found once. The chain recombines TRBV29-1 with TRBJ1-1; TRBD1 is a possible D gene (6 bases). From germline, CDR1 is SQVTM and CDR2 ANQGSEA. With 6 bases removed from V and 10 bases from J, the gap between germline ends came to 18 bases. This CDR3 has 12 amino acids. For the CDR3, the DNA is TGCAGCGTCGGGGAGCAGGGGAATAGAGCTTTCTTT. The encoded protein is CSVGEQGNRAFF.

The CDR3 spells CSVEDHGVRNYGYTF. CDR3 DNA: TGCAGCGTTGAAGATCACGGGGTCAGGAACTATGGCTACACCTTC. The rearrangement joins TRBV29-1 to TRBJ1-2, with D uncertain. Germline values: CDR1 SQVTM, CDR2 ANQGSEA. The CDR3 runs 15 residues. V lost 0 bases and J lost 2, with 13 bases in between. The full variable domain, its missing parts supplied by reference TRBV29-1 and TRBJ1-2, is SAVISQKPSRDICQRGTSLTIQCQVDSQVTMMFWYRQQPGQSLTLIATANQGSEATYESGFVIDKFPISRPNLTFSTLTVSNMSPEDSSIYLCSVEDHGVRNYGYTFGSGTRLTVV.

The V call is TRBV5-1, the J call TRBJ1-6; D is unclear. Trimming left V 2 bases short and J 6 bases short, with 9 bases between. Germline values: CDR1 SGHRS, CDR2 YFSETQ. The CDR3 runs to 14 residues. This CDR3 reads CASSLGWVNSPLHF. The CDR3 bases are TGCGCCAGCAGCTTAGGGTGGGTTAATTCACCCCTCCACTTT.

The genes are TRBV30 and TRBJ1-2; 9 bases match TRBD1. V trimming: 7 bases; J trimming: 2 bases; junction bases outside the gene matches: 11. This CDR3 contains 15 residues. Germline lookup yields CDR1 GTSNPN and CDR2 SVGIG (reference sequence). CDR3 DNA sequence: TGTGCCTCCGGGACAGGGAAGAGGGCGAACTATGGCTACACCTTC. Amino acids: CASGTGKRANYGYTF. The variable domain in full, completed from reference TRBV30 and TRBJ1-2, reads SQTIHQWPATLVQPVGSPLSLECTVEGTSNPNLYWYRQAAGRGLQLLFYSVGIGQISSEVPQNLSASRPQDRQFILSSKKLLLSDSGFYLCASGTGKRANYGYTFGSGTRLTVV.

This clone was picked up a small number of times. The chain recombines TRBV7-2 with TRBJ1-5, with D uncertain. With 1 base removed from V and 5 bases from J, the gap between germline ends came to 12 bases. Germline values: CDR1 SGHTA, CDR2 FQGNSA. CDR3 length equals 15 residues. As DNA, the CDR3 is TGTGCCAGCAGCTTAGAGGGAAGGGCGGATCAGCCCCAGCATTTT. It yields the protein CASSLEGRADQPQHF. The full variable domain, its missing parts supplied by reference TRBV7-2 and TRBJ1-5, is GAGVSQSPSNKVTEKGKDVELRCDPISGHTALYWYRQSLGQGLEFLIYFQGNSAPDKSGLPSDRFSAERTGGSVSTLTIQRTQQEDSAVYLCASSLEGRADQPQHFGDGTRLSIL.

The chain is built from TRBV30 and TRBJ1-2; unclear D gene. This CDR3 has 11 amino acids. Trimming removed 4 bases at V and 8 bases at J, with 11 bases between. Germline CDR1 is GTSNPN and CDR2 is SVGIG (reference sequence). CDR3 bases: TGTGCCTGGACAACCGTAGGGGGCTACACCTTC. Amino acid sequence: CAWTTVGGYTF.

V is TRBV25-1 and J is TRBJ2-5, with D perhaps TRBD2 (5 bases). The CDR3 contains 15 residues. Germline values: CDR1 MGHDK, CDR2 SYGVNS. Trimming removed 1 base at V and 2 bases at J, with 11 bases between. The CDR3 nucleotides read TGTGCCAGCAGTGAATCCCCCCCGGGGCAAGAGACCCAGTACTTC. Amino acids: CASSESPPGQETQYF. The full variable domain, completed using reference TRBV25-1 and TRBJ2-5, is EADIYQTPRYLVIGTGKKITLECSQTMGHDKMYWYQQDPGMELHLIHYSYGVNSTEKGDLSSESTVSRIRTEHFPLTLESARPSHTSQYLCASSESPPGQETQYFGPGTRLLVL.

The V and J genes are TRBV6-5 and TRBJ2-3; D not certain. Per the germline V gene, CDR1 is MNHEY and CDR2 is SVGAGI. CDR3 length: 14 amino acids. Between the trimmed V and J ends, which lost 4 bases and 4 bases, there was a span of 12 bases. In DNA form, the CDR3 reads TGTGCCAGCAGTTTGTCTACGTGGGCAGATACGCAGTATTTT. Protein sequence: CASSLSTWADTQYF.

The V and J genes are TRBV9 and TRBJ2-5; D possibly corresponds to TRBD1 (6 bases). V was shortened by 2 bases and J by 0 bases, with 8 bases between the two germline ends. From germline, CDR1 is SGDLS and CDR2 YYNGEE. This CDR3 comprises 14 residues. CDR3 nucleotides: TGTGCCAGCAGCGTTACAGGGTACCAAGAGACCCAGTACTTC. Its protein product is CASSVTGYQETQYF.

The chain employs TRBV28 and TRBJ1-2; D unclear. Trimming pared 1 base from V and 7 bases from J, leaving 7 bases between. The CDR3 length is 12 residues. Germline assignment: CDR1 MDHEN and CDR2 SYDVKM. The CDR3 is CASSLFRGGYTF. Here the CDR3 DNA reads TGTGCCAGCAGTTTATTCCGTGGTGGCTACACCTTC.

The chain employs TRBV6-6 and TRBJ1-2; weak D call: TRBD1 (5 bases). Trimming took off 6 bases at V and 4 bases at J, with 15 bases between the two ends. Germline-derived CDR1 and CDR2 are MNHNY and SVGAGI (reference sequence). There are 14 residues in the CDR3. DNA of the CDR3: TGTGCCAGCAGCCCGATATGGGGGGGCTATGGCTACACCTTC. It is translated as CASSPIWGGYGYTF.

This chain joins TRBV29-1 and TRBJ2-7, with 9 nucleotides matching TRBD1. Germline CDR1 reads SQVTM; CDR2 reads ANQGSEA. Unmatched junction bases numbered 8, after V lost 6 bases and J lost 2 bases. This CDR3 region has 14 residues. CDR3: CSVTSRTGAYEQYF. The DNA for the CDR3 is TGCAGCGTCACGTCGAGGACAGGGGCCTACGAGCAGTACTTC.

The gene calls are TRBV2 and TRBJ2-5, with TRBD1 as a possible D gene (5 bases). The CDR3 length is 12 residues. Germline CDR1 is SNHLY and CDR2 is FYNNEI. V lost 7 bases and J 4 bases, leaving 10 bases between the germline ends. CDR3 amino acids: CASKWGRETQYF. As DNA, the CDR3 is TGTGCCAGCAAGTGGGGCAGAGAGACCCAGTACTTC. Full variable domain (missing parts from reference TRBV2 and TRBJ2-5): EPEVTQTPSHQVTQMGQEVILRCVPISNHLYFYWYRQILGQKVEFLVSFYNNEISEKSEIFDDQFSVERPDGSNFTLKIRSTKLEDSAMYFCASKWGRETQYFGPGTRLLVL.

The chain joins TRBV28 to TRBJ1-2; D remains ambiguous. The ends were cut back, 3 bases at V and 8 bases at J, with 13 bases in the middle. This CDR3 region has 13 residues. CDR1 and CDR2 from the germline V gene are MDHEN and SYDVKM. The CDR3 DNA is TGTGCCAGCAGTTTCGGGGAGCCGGGAGGCTACACCTTC. Amino acid sequence: CASSFGEPGGYTF.

This rearrangement joins TRBV30 to TRBJ1-1; 10 bases agree with TRBD1. The CDR3 extends over 15 amino acids. Germline trimming cut 2 bases from V and 3 bases from J; bases unmatched to any gene: 6. Germline V lookup: CDR1 GTSNPN, CDR2 SVGIG (reference sequence). CDR3 residues: CAWSTKTGGYTEAFF. CDR3 in DNA: TGTGCCTGGAGTACAAAGACAGGGGGCTACACTGAAGCTTTCTTT.